The 32 T cell receptor beta chains below were found in one sample sequenced in a study of shared clonotypes between healthy human individuals. Assay: immunoSEQ multiplex PCR; the TCRdb copy retains only in-frame clones and omits some. The table has 400,000 to 500,000 clones, about 79% seen once. The sample taken for sequencing was PBMCs. The receptors were sampled from a woman aged 40 to 55 in good health. Some clones in this sample may be carry-over from other donors' samples.

This clone was observed once. The V and J genes are TRBV7-2 and TRBJ1-2; D is undetermined. CDR1 and CDR2 from the germline V gene are SGHTA and FQGNSA. The CDR3 is 14 amino acids. Deletions cut 8 bases from V and 5 bases from J, with 18 bases between. The CDR3: CASSYPGIVYGYTF. In DNA, the CDR3 is TGTGCCAGCTCCTACCCGGGAATAGTTTATGGCTACACCTTC.

The chain combines TRBV6-4 with TRBJ2-7; 9 bases line up with TRBD1. V was pared by 10 bases and J by 2 bases, with 27 bases of the junction left unmatched. Germline V gene lookup returns CDR1 MRHNA and CDR2 SNTAGT. This CDR3 region has 20 residues. The CDR3 is CATPDPYRGRGIPGTYEQYF. CDR3 sequence (DNA): TGTGCCACCCCGGATCCTTACAGGGGGCGCGGAATCCCCGGGACCTACGAGCAGTACTTC.

The chain is built from TRBV19 and TRBJ1-4; D is unresolved. There are 17 residues in the CDR3. V lost 4 bases and J 6 bases, leaving 21 bases between the germline ends. CDR1 is LNHDA and CDR2 is SQIVND in the germline V gene (reference sequence). CDR3 loop: CASSTSSTVKFDEKLFF. As DNA, the CDR3 is TGTGCCAGTAGTACCTCCTCGACGGTTAAGTTTGATGAAAAACTGTTTTTT.

V usage is TRBV18 and J usage is TRBJ2-7; D call uncertain. V was trimmed by 0 bases and J by 6 bases, leaving 12 bases between them. This CDR3 contains 14 residues. Germline loops: CDR1 KGHSH, CDR2 LQKENI. The CDR3 sequence is CASSPPTRSLEQYF. CDR3 nucleotide sequence: TGTGCCAGCTCACCACCGACGAGGAGTCTCGAGCAGTACTTC.

This clone was picked up one time. The chain is built from TRBV15 and TRBJ2-7; D assignment may be TRBD1 or TRBD2 (6 bases each). This CDR3 has 13 residues. Deletions cut 0 bases from V and 8 bases from J, with 11 bases between. Germline V gives CDR1 LNHNV, CDR2 YYDKDF (reference sequence). The CDR3 here is CATSRDRRDKQYF. The DNA of the CDR3 is TGTGCCACCAGCAGAGATCGGAGGGACAAGCAGTACTTC.

This clone came up once. V usage is TRBV2 and J usage is TRBJ2-5, with 7 bases aligning to TRBD1. Matching the DNA end better, TRBJ2-7 makes the J call doubtful. The CDR3 has 14 amino acids. The germline V gene encodes CDR1 SNHLY and CDR2 FYNNEI. The CDR3 DNA is TGTGCCAGCGCCCTCTACAGGGGCCAATACGAGCAGTACTTC. Protein product: CASALYRGQYEQYF.

This clone appeared once. This sequence is one base from a far larger clone and is likely a read error. The V call is TRBV19, the J call TRBJ1-5; D remains unclear. Per germline, CDR1 LNHDA and CDR2 SQIVND (reference sequence). The CDR3 is 12 amino acids. With 3 bases removed from V and 5 bases from J, the gap between germline ends came to 5 bases. The CDR3: CASSIDDQPQHF. The CDR3 region has the DNA TGTGCCAGTAGTATCGATGATCAGCCCCAGCATTTT.

This clone was seen at least ten times. This chain links TRBV15 with TRBJ1-4, with a possible D match to TRBD1 (6 bases). This CDR3 is 15 amino acids long. Trimming shortened V by 2 bases and J by 4 bases, and 11 bases separated the two germline ends. The germline V gene encodes CDR1 LNHNV and CDR2 YYDKDF (reference sequence). In nucleotides, the CDR3 is TGTGCCACCAGCAGACTACAGGGCCTTAATGAAAAACTGTTTTTT. It yields the protein CATSRLQGLNEKLFF.

The genes are TRBV4-3 and TRBJ1-3; the D is unclear. The CDR3 covers 16 residues. Trimming removed 3 bases at V and 0 bases at J, with 12 bases between. Germline CDR1 is LGHNA and CDR2 is YSLEER. CDR3 nucleotides: TGCGCCAGCAGCCAGGACTGGTCAAACTCTGGAAACACCATATATTTT. Translating gives CASSQDWSNSGNTIYF.

The chain couples TRBV28 to TRBJ1-1, with D possibly being TRBD1 (6 bases). CDR1 is MDHEN, CDR2 SYDVKM, per germline. This CDR3 has 13 residues. Trimming removed 7 bases from V and 5 bases from J, with 14 bases in between. The CDR3 region has the DNA TGTGCCAGCATCCGGGGGGGCTTAACTGAAGCTTTCTTT. Translation: CASIRGGLTEAFF.

The chain couples TRBV6-6 to TRBJ2-7; D is perhaps TRBD1 (5 bases). The CDR3 extends over 12 amino acids. The V and J ends lost 6 bases and 2 bases respectively, with 8 bases between them. Germline-derived CDR1 and CDR2 are MNHNY and SVGAGI (reference sequence). The CDR3 bases are TGTGCCAGCAGCCCACAGGCCTACGAGCAGTACTTC. This encodes CASSPQAYEQYF.

This clone came up a few times. The J gene is TRBJ2-1, the V gene TRBV4-3, with D possibly TRBD2 on 6 matching bases. CDR3 length: 15 amino acids. CDR1 is LGHNA, CDR2 YSLEER, per germline. V was trimmed by 4 bases and J by 0 bases, leaving 10 bases between them. CDR3 amino acids: CASSRDWSSYNEQFF. The CDR3 bases are TGCGCCAGCAGCCGGGACTGGAGCTCCTACAATGAGCAGTTCTTC.

In this sample, this clone turned up once. The rearrangement joins TRBV6-6 to TRBJ2-7; D is possibly TRBD1 or TRBD2 (6 bases each). The CDR3 totals 14 residues. Germline V gives CDR1 MNHNY, CDR2 SVGAGI (reference sequence). V lost 2 bases and J lost 2, with 10 bases in between. The CDR3 protein is CASSYRGTTYEQYF. In DNA form, the CDR3 reads TGTGCCAGCAGTTACCGCGGGACAACCTACGAGCAGTACTTC.

The chain has TRBV10-3 and TRBJ1-2; D is unresolved. Germline CDR1 is ENHRY and CDR2 is SYGVKD. The CDR3 length is 14 residues. With 0 bases removed from V and 8 bases from J, the gap between germline ends came to 13 bases. CDR3: CAISESTALGGYTF. The CDR3 DNA follows: TGTGCCATCAGTGAGTCGACGGCCCTGGGGGGCTACACCTTC.

This chain connects TRBV11-2 to TRBJ2-7; the D is unclear. Deletions cut 0 bases from V and 7 bases from J, with 10 bases between. CDR1 SGHAT and CDR2 FQNNGV come from the germline V gene. This CDR3 spans 13 amino acids. The CDR3 spells CASSLDFPAEQYF. Written as DNA, the CDR3 is TGTGCCAGCAGCTTAGATTTCCCGGCGGAGCAGTACTTC.

This chain connects TRBV29-1 to TRBJ1-3; D is perhaps TRBD1 (5 bases). Germline-derived CDR1 and CDR2 are SQVTM and ANQGSEA. This CDR3 region has 13 residues. Trimming removed 4 bases at V and 2 bases at J, with 9 bases between. CDR3 sequence: CSVGGAPGNTIYF. CDR3 bases: TGCAGCGTTGGTGGGGCGCCTGGAAACACCATATATTTT.

This clone was seen ten or more times. Additional DNA sequences in this sample encode the identical CDR3. The chain uses TRBV29-1 and TRBJ2-7; D perhaps matches TRBD1 (5 bases). V gave up 6 bases and J gave up 7 bases, with 25 bases separating them. Looked up from germline, CDR1 is SQVTM and CDR2 is ANQGSEA. The CDR3 contains 15 residues. This chain's CDR3 is CSVASGFLGLREQYF. CDR3 coding DNA: TGCAGCGTAGCCTCAGGGTTTCTCGGGCTTAGGGAGCAGTACTTC.

J is TRBJ1-4 and V is TRBV7-8; tentatively, D is TRBD1 (5 bases). The germline gives CDR1 SGHVS, CDR2 FQNEAQ. Between the trimmed V and J ends, which lost 1 base and 0 bases, there was a span of 12 bases. The CDR3 is made up of 17 amino acids. The CDR3 loop reads CASSLGVRGPTNEKLFF. The CDR3 DNA is TGTGCCAGCAGCTTAGGGGTGCGGGGCCCAACTAATGAAAAACTGTTTTTT. The complete variable domain, with remaining parts taken from reference TRBV7-8 and TRBJ1-4, reads GAGVSQSPRYKVAKRGQDVALRCDPISGHVSLFWYQQALGQGPEFLTYFQNEAQLDKSGLPSDRFFAERPEGSVSTLKIQRTQQEDSAVYLCASSLGVRGPTNEKLFFGSGTQLSVL.

The chain recombines TRBV4-1 with TRBJ2-7; no clear D gene. The ends were cut back, 4 bases at V and 3 bases at J, with 10 bases in the middle. Germline assignment: CDR1 MGHRA and CDR2 YSYEKL. The CDR3 sequence is 13 residues long. The CDR3 here is CASSLSSGYEQYF. In DNA, the CDR3 is TGCGCCAGCAGCCTCTCTTCGGGCTACGAGCAGTACTTC.

V is TRBV6-4 and J is TRBJ1-5; the match to TRBD1 covers 8 bases. The CDR3 is made up of 14 amino acids. Germline loops: CDR1 MRHNA, CDR2 SNTAGT. The junction had 8 bases not matched to a gene; V was cut back by 6 bases and J by 7 bases. CDR3 coding DNA: TGTGCCAGCAGCCCCGGGACAGGAGACCAGCCCCAGCATTTT. It specifies CASSPGTGDQPQHF.

The J gene is TRBJ2-3, the V gene TRBV7-2; TRBD1 matches 7 bases. The CDR3 extends over 15 amino acids. Germline lookup yields CDR1 SGHTA and CDR2 FQGNSA. V shed 5 bases, J shed 2 bases, and the junction held 7 bases outside the gene matches. The CDR3: CASSGPGQTTDTQYF. The CDR3 nucleotides read TGTGCCAGCAGCGGACCGGGACAGACCACAGATACGCAGTATTTT.

This clone has just a few counts. This chain joins TRBV5-8 and TRBJ2-1; D gene ambiguous. The CDR3 runs to 15 residues. The V gene lost 0 bases and the J gene lost 4 bases, with 11 bases spanning the gap. CDR1 and CDR2 from the germline V gene are SGHTS and YDEGEE. In DNA, the CDR3 is TGTGCCAGCAGCTTGGCCTACCGAAATTACAATGAGCAGTTCTTC. Its translation: CASSLAYRNYNEQFF.

The sample holds a few counts of this clone. The V gene is TRBV30, the J gene TRBJ1-1; 8 nucleotides match TRBD1. V lost 7 bases, J lost 4 bases, and 2 bases stayed unmatched. Per germline, CDR1 GTSNPN and CDR2 SVGIG (reference sequence). CDR3 length equals 11 residues. The CDR3 nucleotides are TGTGCCTCAACAGGGGGCACTGAAGCTTTCTTT. Encoded protein: CASTGGTEAFF.

Concerning this clone: The junction departs from the called germline gene at one end, perhaps through a read error. The chain carries TRBV27 and TRBJ1-1; D is unclear. Germline values: CDR1 MNHEY, CDR2 SMNVEV (reference sequence). The CDR3 is made up of 14 amino acids. CDR3 in amino acids: CASSPIPRAVEASF. As DNA, the CDR3 is TGTGCCAGCAGCCCCATCCCGAGGGCCGTAGAAGCTTCCTTT.

With regard to this clone: This likely came from a read error, as a far larger clone is one base away. The gene calls are TRBV7-9 and TRBJ2-5; 9 bases match TRBD1. The germline CDR1 and CDR2 sequences are SEHNR and FQNEAQ (reference sequence). The CDR3 extends over 14 amino acids. V shed 4 bases, J shed 9 bases, and the junction held 9 bases outside the gene matches. In DNA, the CDR3 is TGTGCCAGCAGCTCCATCACAGGGGGCGAGGCCCAGTACTTC. This sequence encodes CASSSITGGEAQYF.

V gene TRBV2 combines with J gene TRBJ2-7; D gene ambiguous. Looked up from germline, CDR1 is SNHLY and CDR2 is FYNNEI. The CDR3 is 12 amino acids. Trimming pared 4 bases from V and 2 bases from J, leaving 6 bases between. CDR3: CASSAGPYEQYF. The CDR3 DNA reads TGTGCCAGCAGTGCTGGTCCCTACGAGCAGTACTTC.

The chain employs TRBV30 and TRBJ2-5; 11 bases align to TRBD2. The germline V gene encodes CDR1 GTSNPN and CDR2 SVGIG (reference sequence). The CDR3 is made up of 16 amino acids. V shed 6 bases, J shed 5 bases, and the junction held 14 bases outside the gene matches. The CDR3 loop is CACRGVAGGPTETQYF. The CDR3 DNA reads as TGTGCCTGCCGAGGGGTAGCGGGAGGGCCGACGGAGACCCAGTACTTC.

Concerning this clone: This sample also contains other DNA sequences that code for the same CDR3. The chain uses TRBV15 and TRBJ2-7; 10 bases fit TRBD1. This CDR3 spans 14 amino acids. With V trimmed by 3 bases and J by 1 base, 0 bases remained unmatched. The germline CDR1 and CDR2 sequences are LNHNV and YYDKDF (reference sequence). The CDR3 DNA reads TGTGCCACCAGCAGGGGACAGGGGTCCTACGAGCAGTACTTC. Its protein is CATSRGQGSYEQYF.

Note on this clone: The same CDR3 also results from other DNA sequences found in this sample. This chain joins TRBV11-2 and TRBJ1-1; D may be TRBD1 (5 bases). V shed 5 bases and J shed 5 bases, with 12 bases lying between them. The CDR3 contains 13 residues. Germline V CDR1 and CDR2: SGHAT, FQNNGV. CDR3: CASSDQGGTEAFF. The DNA of the CDR3 is TGTGCCAGCAGCGACCAGGGCGGGACTGAAGCTTTCTTT.

The chain uses TRBV4-1 and TRBJ2-7, with a weak D call TRBD1 (5 bases). This CDR3 comprises 15 residues. The V end was cut by 1 base, the J end by 5 bases, with 15 bases between. Germline assignment: CDR1 MGHRA and CDR2 YSYEKL. The CDR3 protein is CASSQGAGARDEQYF. The CDR3 DNA sequence: TGCGCCAGCAGCCAAGGGGCTGGGGCTCGGGACGAGCAGTACTTC.

The genes are TRBV28 and TRBJ2-7; TRBD1 or TRBD2 may be the D gene (5 bases each). This CDR3 comprises 14 residues. Germline CDR1 is MDHEN and CDR2 is SYDVKM. Trimming took 6 bases from V and 6 from J, leaving 18 bases between them. This chain's CDR3 is CASSPGTFLVEQYF. CDR3 DNA sequence: TGTGCCAGCAGCCCCGGGACGTTTTTGGTCGAGCAGTACTTC. Complete variable domain (other parts from reference TRBV28 and TRBJ2-7): DVKVTQSSRYLVKRTGEKVFLECVQDMDHENMFWYRQDPGLGLRLIYFSYDVKMKEKGDIPEGYSVSREKKERFSLILESASTNQTSMYLCASSPGTFLVEQYFGPGTRLTVT.

This clone came up once. Here the CDR3 DNA reads TGTGCCAGCAGTCGGACAGGGGTCTACAATCAGCCCCAGCATTTT. The encoded protein is CASSRTGVYNQPQHF. The V call is TRBV28, the J call TRBJ1-5; 9 bases line up with TRBD1. V lost 5 bases to trimming and J lost 3 bases; unmatched junction nucleotides: 5. Germline-derived CDR1 and CDR2 are MDHEN and SYDVKM. The CDR3 runs to 15 residues.